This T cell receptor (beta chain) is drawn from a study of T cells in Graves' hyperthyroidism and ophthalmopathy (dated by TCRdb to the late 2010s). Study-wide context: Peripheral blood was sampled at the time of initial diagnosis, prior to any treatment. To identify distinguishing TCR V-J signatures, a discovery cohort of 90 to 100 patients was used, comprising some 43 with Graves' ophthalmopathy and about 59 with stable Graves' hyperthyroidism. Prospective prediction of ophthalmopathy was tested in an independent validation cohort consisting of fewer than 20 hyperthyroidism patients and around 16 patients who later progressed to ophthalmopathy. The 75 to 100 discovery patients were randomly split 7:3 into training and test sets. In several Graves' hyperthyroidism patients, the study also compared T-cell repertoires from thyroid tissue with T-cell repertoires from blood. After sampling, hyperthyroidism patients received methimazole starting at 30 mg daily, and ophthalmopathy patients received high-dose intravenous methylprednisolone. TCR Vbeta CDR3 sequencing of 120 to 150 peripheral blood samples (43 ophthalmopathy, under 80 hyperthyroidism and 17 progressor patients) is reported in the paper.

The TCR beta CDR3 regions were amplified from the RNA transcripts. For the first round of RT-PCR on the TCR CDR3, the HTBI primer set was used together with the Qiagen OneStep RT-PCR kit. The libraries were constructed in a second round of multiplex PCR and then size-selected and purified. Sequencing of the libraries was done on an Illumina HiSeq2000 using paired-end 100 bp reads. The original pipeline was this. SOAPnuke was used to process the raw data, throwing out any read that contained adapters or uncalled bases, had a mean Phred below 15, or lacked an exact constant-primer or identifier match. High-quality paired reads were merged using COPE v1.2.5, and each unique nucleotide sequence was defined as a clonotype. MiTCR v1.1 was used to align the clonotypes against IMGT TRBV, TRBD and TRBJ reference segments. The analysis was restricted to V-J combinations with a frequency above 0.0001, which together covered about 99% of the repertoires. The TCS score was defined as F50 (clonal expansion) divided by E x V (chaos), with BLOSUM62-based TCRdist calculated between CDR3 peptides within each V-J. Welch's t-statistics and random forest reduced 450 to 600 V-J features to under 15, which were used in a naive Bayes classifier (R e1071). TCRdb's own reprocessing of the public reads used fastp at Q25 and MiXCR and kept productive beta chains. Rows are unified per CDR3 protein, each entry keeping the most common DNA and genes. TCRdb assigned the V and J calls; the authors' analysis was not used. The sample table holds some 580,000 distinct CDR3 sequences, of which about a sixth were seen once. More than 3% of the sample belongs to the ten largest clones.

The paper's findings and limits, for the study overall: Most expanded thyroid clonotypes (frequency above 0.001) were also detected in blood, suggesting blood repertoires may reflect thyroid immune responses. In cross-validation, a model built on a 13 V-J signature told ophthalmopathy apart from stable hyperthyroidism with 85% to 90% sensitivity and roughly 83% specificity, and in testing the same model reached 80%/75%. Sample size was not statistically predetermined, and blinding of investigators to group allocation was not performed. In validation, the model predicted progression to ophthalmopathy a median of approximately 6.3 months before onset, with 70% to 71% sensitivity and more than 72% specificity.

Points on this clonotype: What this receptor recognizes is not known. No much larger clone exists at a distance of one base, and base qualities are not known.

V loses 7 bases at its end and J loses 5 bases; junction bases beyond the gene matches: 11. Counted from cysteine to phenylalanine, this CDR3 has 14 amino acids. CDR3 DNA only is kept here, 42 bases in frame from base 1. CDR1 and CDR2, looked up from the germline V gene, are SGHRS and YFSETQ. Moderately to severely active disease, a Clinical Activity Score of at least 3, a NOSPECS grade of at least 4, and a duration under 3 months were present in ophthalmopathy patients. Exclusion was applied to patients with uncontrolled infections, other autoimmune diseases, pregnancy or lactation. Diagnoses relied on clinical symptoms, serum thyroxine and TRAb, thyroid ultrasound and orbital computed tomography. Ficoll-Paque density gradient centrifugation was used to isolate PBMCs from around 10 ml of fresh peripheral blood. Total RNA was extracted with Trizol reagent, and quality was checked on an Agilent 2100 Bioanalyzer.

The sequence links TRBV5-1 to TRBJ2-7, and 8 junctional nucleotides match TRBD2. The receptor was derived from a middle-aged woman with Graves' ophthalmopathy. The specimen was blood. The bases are TGCGCCAGCCGCAAGGGACGGCGGGAGGACGAGCAGTACTTC. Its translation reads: CASRKGRREDEQYF.